The 31 T cell receptor beta chains listed next were all sequenced from one sample in a study of shared clonotypes between healthy human individuals. Method: immunoSEQ multiplex PCR; TCRdb's copy keeps in-frame clones and lacks some. The sample consists of millions of clones, more than 90% of them appearing once. Sample: naive CD4+ T cells sorted from blood. Subset specified: CD45RA+ positively selected. The receptors were sampled from a man aged 18-30 years in good health.

The chain joins TRBV2 to TRBJ2-5; perhaps TRBD2 as D (6 bases). The germline V and J ends were trimmed by 2 bases and 6 bases, with 13 bases remaining between them. Looked up from germline, CDR1 is SNHLY and CDR2 is FYNNEI. This CDR3 is built from 14 residues. The CDR3 sequence is CASSESEGRKTQYF. The CDR3, as DNA: TGTGCCAGCAGTGAAAGTGAGGGGAGGAAGACCCAGTACTTC.

A note on this clone: Other DNA sequences in this sample translate to the same CDR3. The rearrangement links TRBV7-6 to TRBJ2-7, with D uncertain. CDR1 and CDR2 (germline): SGHVS, FNYEAQ. The CDR3 runs to 13 residues. V lost 0 bases and J 2 bases, leaving 5 bases between the germline ends. For the CDR3, the DNA is TGTGCCAGCAGCTTAGCTGGGCCCTACGAGCAGTACTTC. Protein product: CASSLAGPYEQYF.

The V gene is TRBV5-1, the J gene TRBJ1-4, with D possibly matching TRBD1 (5 bases). The CDR3 runs to 16 residues. Germline V lookup: CDR1 SGHRS, CDR2 YFSETQ. V dropped 5 bases and J dropped 2 bases, with 16 bases sitting between them. The DNA for the CDR3 is TGCGCCAGCAGAAGACAGACGGGCAGCACTAATGAAAAACTGTTTTTT. Encoded protein: CASRRQTGSTNEKLFF.

The rearrangement uses TRBV19 and TRBJ2-2; 9 bases line up with TRBD1. V lost 5 bases and J lost 4; bases outside the gene matches: 8. CDR3 length: 16 residues. Germline CDR1 is LNHDA and CDR2 is SQIVND (reference sequence). In DNA, the CDR3 is TGTGCCAGTAGTGCCCACAGGGGGCTGGGCACCGGGGAGCTGTTTTTT. Translation: CASSAHRGLGTGELFF.

This rearrangement joins TRBV11-2 to TRBJ2-2; weak D call: TRBD2 (5 bases). The CDR3 is made up of 15 amino acids. V shed 7 bases and J shed 5 bases, with 17 bases lying between them. CDR1 and CDR2 from the germline V gene are SGHAT and FQNNGV. This CDR3 is CASTQMGSGTGELFF. CDR3 DNA sequence: TGTGCCAGCACCCAAATGGGGTCGGGGACCGGGGAGCTGTTTTTT.

J is TRBJ1-1 and V is TRBV7-9; a possible D gene is TRBD1 (6 bases). V lost 5 bases and J 5 bases, leaving 15 bases between the germline ends. This CDR3 is built from 14 residues. Germline V lookup: CDR1 SEHNR, CDR2 FQNEAQ (reference sequence). The DNA of the CDR3 is TGTGCCAGCAGCAAACAGGGTATCTGGACTGAAGCTTTCTTT. Protein sequence: CASSKQGIWTEAFF.

This clone was recorded once. The gene calls are TRBV18 and TRBJ2-6, with D uncertain. Trimming stripped 4 bases from V and 2 bases from J, with 15 bases between. CDR1 and CDR2 (germline): KGHSH, LQKENI. The CDR3 runs to 17 residues. This CDR3 reads CASSLLYQEAGANVLTF. CDR3 nucleotides: TGTGCCAGCTCACTTCTGTATCAGGAAGCTGGGGCCAACGTCCTGACTTTC.

V gene TRBV2 combines with J gene TRBJ2-7; 7 bases are shared with TRBD1. Germline CDR1 is SNHLY and CDR2 is FYNNEI. CDR3 size: 13 residues. The V gene end was trimmed by 4 bases and the J gene end by 3 bases; junction bases not matched to a gene: 3. The CDR3 reads CASSGDSNYEQYF. CDR3 coding DNA: TGTGCCAGCAGTGGGGACAGTAACTACGAGCAGTACTTC. Supplemented by reference TRBV2 and TRBJ2-7, the full variable domain reads EPEVTQTPSHQVTQMGQEVILRCVPISNHLYFYWYRQILGQKVEFLVSFYNNEISEKSEIFDDQFSVERPDGSNFTLKIRSTKLEDSAMYFCASSGDSNYEQYFGPGTRLTVT.

This chain joins TRBV9 and TRBJ2-1; 11 bases fit TRBD2. Germline CDR1 is SGDLS and CDR2 is YYNGEE. V lost 4 bases and J lost 4; bases outside the gene matches: 7. This CDR3 has 16 amino acids. The chain's CDR3 is CASSLTGTSGYNEQFF. DNA of the CDR3: TGTGCCAGCAGCCTTACCGGGACTAGCGGATACAATGAGCAGTTCTTC.

The chain couples TRBV30 to TRBJ1-5; D not certain. The V end was cut by 1 base, the J end by 0 bases, with 7 bases between. The CDR3 is 14 residues long. Per the germline V gene, CDR1 is GTSNPN and CDR2 is SVGIG (reference sequence). CDR3 region: CAWSAGISNQPQHF. For the CDR3, the DNA is TGTGCCTGGAGTGCCGGGATTAGCAATCAGCCCCAGCATTTT. Full variable domain (remainder filled in from reference TRBV30 and TRBJ1-5): SQTIHQWPATLVQPVGSPLSLECTVEGTSNPNLYWYRQAAGRGLQLLFYSVGIGQISSEVPQNLSASRPQDRQFILSSKKLLLSDSGFYLCAWSAGISNQPQHFGDGTRLSIL.

The genes are TRBV4-1 and TRBJ2-5, with TRBD2 matching over 9 bases. Trimming removed 0 bases from V and 5 bases from J; junction bases left unmatched: 13. Per germline, CDR1 MGHRA and CDR2 YSYEKL. The CDR3 loop spans 18 amino acids. The CDR3 sequence: CASSQDGSSGTTAETQYF. The CDR3 DNA sequence: TGCGCCAGCAGCCAAGATGGATCTAGCGGGACGACGGCGGAGACCCAGTACTTC.

The rearrangement uses TRBV7-9 and TRBJ2-4; D ambiguous. This CDR3 spans 15 amino acids. Germline CDR1 reads SEHNR; CDR2 reads FQNEAQ (reference sequence). V was clipped by 1 base and J by 0 bases, with 7 bases between them. CDR3 amino acids: CASSLVRSAKNIQYF. CDR3 DNA: TGTGCCAGCAGCTTAGTCAGGTCAGCCAAAAACATTCAGTACTTC.

The chain employs TRBV6-1 and TRBJ1-5; D might be TRBD1 (5 bases). The CDR3 runs to 13 residues. Germline loops: CDR1 MNHNS, CDR2 SASEGT. With 6 bases removed from V and 3 bases from J, the gap between germline ends came to 9 bases. The chain's CDR3 is CASRGRDNQPQHF. DNA of the CDR3: TGTGCCAGCAGAGGCAGGGACAATCAGCCCCAGCATTTT.

The V and J genes are TRBV5-1 and TRBJ2-3; D assignment may be TRBD1 or TRBD2 (5 bases each). Germline CDR1 is SGHRS and CDR2 is YFSETQ. V shed 4 bases and J shed 2 bases, with 11 bases lying between them. This CDR3 is built from 14 residues. The CDR3 region has the DNA TGCGCCAGCAGCCGCGAGGGGAACACAGATACGCAGTATTTT. This translates into CASSREGNTDTQYF.

A single count supports this clone. This chain uses TRBV4-3 with TRBJ2-7, with TRBD1 matching over 8 bases. V trimming: 0 bases; J trimming: 3 bases; junction bases outside the gene matches: 7. The CDR3 covers 16 residues. Looked up from germline, CDR1 is LGHNA and CDR2 is YSLEER. Written as DNA, the CDR3 is TGCGCCAGCAGCCAAGACGCCGGGACAGGTGGCTACGAGCAGTACTTC. Its translation: CASSQDAGTGGYEQYF.

This clone showed up just a few times. CDR3 bases: TGTGCCAGCAGTTGGGGGAGCAATCAGCCCCAGCATTTT. Translation: CASSWGSNQPQHF. This chain connects TRBV6-6 to TRBJ1-5; tentative D call: TRBD1 (5 bases). V lost 4 bases and J lost 1, with 5 bases in between. The CDR3 has 13 amino acids. In germline, CDR1 is MNHNY, CDR2 SVGAGI (reference sequence).

This chain joins TRBV7-9 and TRBJ1-1; D is perhaps TRBD1 (5 bases). The CDR3 has 17 amino acids. Trimming removed 5 bases at V and 5 bases at J, with 24 bases between. Germline CDR1 reads SEHNR; CDR2 reads FQNEAQ (reference sequence). The CDR3: CASSPSPGKGLTTEAFF. The DNA for the CDR3 is TGTGCCAGCAGCCCTAGTCCCGGGAAGGGGCTGACAACTGAAGCTTTCTTT. Drawing the rest from reference TRBV7-9 and TRBJ1-1, the complete variable domain is DTGVSQNPRHKITKRGQNVTFRCDPISEHNRLYWYRQTLGQGPEFLTYFQNEAQLEKSRLLSDRFSAERPKGSFSTLEIQRTEQGDSAMYLCASSPSPGKGLTTEAFFGQGTRLTVV.

The CDR3 coding sequence is TGCGCCAGCAGCCTGGGTGGGACATCCAACGCGGATACGCAGTATTTT. This codes for CASSLGGTSNADTQYF. This sequence joins TRBV5-1 and TRBJ2-3; a possible D gene is TRBD1 (6 bases). The germline CDR1 and CDR2 sequences are SGHRS and YFSETQ. The length of the CDR3 is 16 residues. With 4 bases removed from V and 6 bases from J, the gap between germline ends came to 21 bases.

Points on this clone: The sample contains more than one DNA sequence encoding this CDR3. The gene calls are TRBV7-9 and TRBJ2-1; D call uncertain. The germline V gene has CDR1 SEHNR and CDR2 FQNEAQ (reference sequence). V lost 1 base, J lost 6 bases, and 7 bases lay in between. The CDR3 is 13 residues long. The CDR3 sequence is CASSLVSTNEQFF. CDR3 in DNA: TGTGCCAGCAGCTTAGTGTCCACCAATGAGCAGTTCTTC.

This rearrangement joins TRBV18 to TRBJ1-4; D unclear. This CDR3 is 14 amino acids long. Germline loops: CDR1 KGHSH, CDR2 LQKENI. Deletions cut 2 bases from V and 2 bases from J, with 6 bases between. The CDR3, as DNA: TGTGCCAGCTCACCAGGAGTGACTAATGAAAAACTGTTTTTT. Residues: CASSPGVTNEKLFF.

The chain carries TRBV18 and TRBJ2-1, with D maybe TRBD1 (6 bases). Germline values: CDR1 KGHSH, CDR2 LQKENI. The germline V and J ends were trimmed by 4 bases and 8 bases, with 15 bases remaining between them. This CDR3 region has 14 residues. CDR3 coding DNA: TGTGCCAGCTCACGAGGACAGCGAATCGATGAGCAGTTCTTC. Amino acid sequence: CASSRGQRIDEQFF.

This clone has just one count. The rearrangement joins TRBV5-1 to TRBJ1-5; D ambiguous. Germline CDR1 and CDR2: SGHRS and YFSETQ. Deletions cut 4 bases from V and 5 bases from J, with 10 bases between. This CDR3 has 13 amino acids. The CDR3 sequence is CASSPSGDQPQHF. As DNA, the CDR3 is TGCGCCAGCAGCCCATCCGGGGATCAGCCCCAGCATTTT.

The rearrangement uses TRBV10-3 and TRBJ2-7; no definite D call. The CDR3 runs 15 residues. V lost 2 bases and J lost 4, with 15 bases in between. CDR1 is ENHRY, CDR2 SYGVKD, per germline. This chain's CDR3 is CAISESAPIGYEQYF. The DNA of the CDR3 is TGTGCCATCAGTGAGAGCGCTCCGATCGGGTACGAGCAGTACTTC.

V usage is TRBV11-2 and J usage is TRBJ2-3; 10 nucleotides match TRBD2. V lost 3 bases and J lost 2; bases outside the gene matches: 5. The germline V gene has CDR1 SGHAT and CDR2 FQNNGV. The length of the CDR3 is 16 residues. This chain's CDR3 is CASSFLAGANTDTQYF. The CDR3 region has the DNA TGTGCCAGCAGCTTTCTAGCGGGGGCTAACACAGATACGCAGTATTTT.

The CDR3 loop reads CASRTRLALYSLGETQYF. For the CDR3, the DNA is TGTGCAAGTCGTACCAGACTAGCGCTTTACTCTCTGGGTGAGACCCAGTACTTC. The V gene is TRBV12-2, the J gene TRBJ2-5; TRBD2, as called in the table, went unchecked against the DNA. TRBV12-2 is deemed a pseudogene. The CDR3 covers 18 residues.

This clone came up a few times. This rearrangement joins TRBV10-2 to TRBJ1-1; 9 bases fit TRBD1. Trimming took 8 bases from V and 5 from J; bases not matched to a gene: 6. Germline-derived CDR1 and CDR2 are WSHSY and SAAADI. The CDR3 is made up of 13 amino acids. As DNA, the CDR3 is TGCGCCAGCTACGACAGGGGGGGAACTGAAGCTTTCTTT. Its translation is CASYDRGGTEAFF.

The chain has TRBV5-4 and TRBJ2-2; a possible D gene is TRBD2 (6 bases). Germline CDR1 reads SGHNT; CDR2 reads YYREEE (reference sequence). The CDR3 is made up of 16 amino acids. The V and J ends lost 4 bases and 4 bases respectively, with 17 bases between them. This CDR3 reads CASSPLAFLGTGELFF. The CDR3 region has the DNA TGTGCCAGCAGCCCTCTAGCGTTTCTGGGCACCGGGGAGCTGTTTTTT.

The V call is TRBV15, the J call TRBJ1-2; 7 bases line up with TRBD1. This CDR3 has 15 amino acids. CDR1 and CDR2 from the germline V gene are LNHNV and YYDKDF (reference sequence). Losses at the gene ends were 0 bases for V and 2 bases for J; bases not matched to a gene: 3. The CDR3 region is CATSRDPDRNYGYTF. The CDR3 nucleotides read TGTGCCACCAGCAGAGATCCGGACAGGAACTATGGCTACACCTTC.

The chain uses TRBV5-1 and TRBJ2-7; D not certain. From germline, CDR1 is SGHRS and CDR2 YFSETQ. This CDR3 region has 13 residues. V was cut by 2 bases and J by 5 bases, with 11 bases left in between. CDR3 amino acids: CASSLSQLDEQYF. For the CDR3, the DNA is TGCGCCAGCAGCTTATCACAACTCGACGAGCAGTACTTC.

The chain recombines TRBV7-6 with TRBJ1-1; D not certain. CDR1 and CDR2 from the germline V gene are SGHVS and FNYEAQ. This CDR3 has 13 amino acids. V lost 5 bases to trimming and J lost 3 bases, with 10 bases between them. In DNA form, the CDR3 reads TGTGCCAGCAGCGCGAAGTGGGACACTGAAGCTTTCTTT. The encoded protein is CASSAKWDTEAFF.

CDR3 residues: CATTPIGPGTANQPQHF. The CDR3 DNA reads as TGTGCCACGACACCCATCGGACCCGGGACAGCTAATCAGCCCCAGCATTTT. The rearrangement links TRBV19 to TRBJ1-5, with 7 bases that match TRBD1. V gave up 10 bases and J gave up 4 bases; unmatched junction bases: 19. Per germline, CDR1 LNHDA and CDR2 SQIVND (reference sequence). The CDR3 has 17 residues.